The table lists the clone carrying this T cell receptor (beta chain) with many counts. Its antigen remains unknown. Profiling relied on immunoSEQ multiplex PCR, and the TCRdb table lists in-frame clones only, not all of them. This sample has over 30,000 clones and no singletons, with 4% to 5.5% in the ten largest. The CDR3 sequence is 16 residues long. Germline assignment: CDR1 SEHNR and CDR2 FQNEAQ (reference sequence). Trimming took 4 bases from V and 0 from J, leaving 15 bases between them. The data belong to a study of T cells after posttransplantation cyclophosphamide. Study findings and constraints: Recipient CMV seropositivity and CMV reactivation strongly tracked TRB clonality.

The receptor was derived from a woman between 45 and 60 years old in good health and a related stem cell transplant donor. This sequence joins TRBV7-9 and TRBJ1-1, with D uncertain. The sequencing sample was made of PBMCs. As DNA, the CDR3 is TGTGCCAGCAGCTGGGGAGAGGTAGCAATGAACACTGAAGCTTTCTTT. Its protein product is CASSWGEVAMNTEAFF.